The 27 T cell receptor beta chains below were found in one sample sequenced in a study of cytomegalovirus exposure and HLA in healthy donors. Sequenced by immunoSEQ multiplex PCR; TCRdb stores in-frame clones only, minus some. The data hold over 150,000 clones, with approximately 87% observed a single time. The sequencing input was PBMCs. The receptors come from a woman aged 30 to 39 in good health and CMV-seronegative.

This chain uses TRBV9 with TRBJ2-7, with TRBD2 as a possible D gene (6 bases). This CDR3 is 15 amino acids long. V shed 4 bases and J shed 5 bases, with 19 bases lying between them. The V gene's germline CDR1 is SGDLS and CDR2 YYNGEE. In DNA, the CDR3 is TGTGCCAGCAGCCCGACGGGACTCGCCCTTGACGAGCAGTACTTC. Translation: CASSPTGLALDEQYF.

V gene TRBV29-1 combines with J gene TRBJ2-2, with 7 nucleotides matching TRBD1. CDR3 length equals 17 residues. After removal of 3 bases from V and 4 bases from J, the junction contained 14 bases not matched to a gene. Per germline, CDR1 SQVTM and CDR2 ANQGSEA. CDR3 DNA: TGCAGCGTTGATACGTCTTGGAACAGGGGTGTCACCGGGGAGCTGTTTTTT. Translated, it gives CSVDTSWNRGVTGELFF.

This chain connects TRBV7-9 to TRBJ1-6; 9 bases agree with TRBD1. CDR1 is SEHNR and CDR2 is FQNEAQ in the germline V gene (reference sequence). V lost 4 bases to trimming and J lost 10 bases; unmatched junction nucleotides: 20. The CDR3 has 19 amino acids. This chain's CDR3 is CASSSQLPSGTGMFSPLHF. The CDR3 nucleotides are TGTGCCAGCAGCTCCCAACTTCCATCCGGGACAGGGATGTTCTCACCCCTCCACTTT. Full variable domain (remainder filled in from reference TRBV7-9 and TRBJ1-6): DTGVSQNPRHKITKRGQNVTFRCDPISEHNRLYWYRQTLGQGPEFLTYFQNEAQLEKSRLLSDRFSAERPKGSFSTLEIQRTEQGDSAMYLCASSSQLPSGTGMFSPLHFGNGTRLTVT.

The chain couples TRBV4-2 to TRBJ2-1; TRBD2 agrees at 9 bases. Germline V gives CDR1 LGHNA, CDR2 YNFKEQ. This CDR3 has 16 amino acids. V gave up 4 bases and J gave up 8 bases; unmatched junction bases: 12. The CDR3 sequence is CASSLETSGGRDEQFF. The CDR3 DNA sequence: TGTGCCAGCAGCCTAGAGACTAGCGGAGGTCGGGATGAGCAGTTCTTC.

V is TRBV4-3 and J is TRBJ2-2; maybe TRBD1 (6 bases). Trimming took off 0 bases at V and 6 bases at J, with 11 bases between the two ends. Germline lookup yields CDR1 LGHNA and CDR2 YSLEER. This CDR3 comprises 15 residues. CDR3 loop: CASSQEWGLSGELFF. CDR3 sequence (DNA): TGCGCCAGCAGCCAAGAGTGGGGGCTTTCCGGGGAGCTGTTTTTT.

The rearrangement joins TRBV21-1 to TRBJ2-3; the table assigns TRBD2, which was not confirmed against the DNA. TRBV21-1 is recorded as a pseudogene. The length of the CDR3 is 13 residues. The CDR3 is CASSIGGVDTQYF. DNA for the CDR3: TGTGCCAGCAGCATTGGGGGGGTGGATACGCAGTATTTT.

The chain employs TRBV4-3 and TRBJ1-4, with TRBD1 matching 9 bases. Germline-derived CDR1 and CDR2 are LGHNA and YSLEER. The V gene end was trimmed by 3 bases and the J gene end by 11 bases; junction bases not matched to a gene: 10. The CDR3 extends over 15 amino acids. This chain's CDR3 is CASSQVHRGRTKLFF. Written as DNA, the CDR3 is TGCGCCAGCAGCCAGGTCCACAGGGGGCGAACGAAACTGTTTTTT.

J is TRBJ2-5 and V is TRBV27, with 10 bases fitting TRBD2. Germline CDR1 and CDR2: MNHEY and SMNVEV (reference sequence). The CDR3 is 15 residues long. V was clipped by 4 bases and J by 10 bases; unmatched bases: 12. The CDR3 spells CASSWEREGRNGQYF. In DNA form, the CDR3 reads TGTGCCAGCAGTTGGGAGCGGGAGGGCCGAAACGGCCAGTACTTC.

V and J are TRBV7-3 and TRBJ2-7, with D perhaps TRBD1 or TRBD2 (5 bases each). This CDR3 has 13 amino acids. The V gene lost 4 bases and the J gene lost 4 bases, with 11 bases spanning the gap. The V gene's germline CDR1 is SGHTA and CDR2 FQGTGA. In DNA, the CDR3 is TGTGCCAGCAGCTCGGGACCCTTGTACGAGCAGTACTTC. This sequence encodes CASSSGPLYEQYF.

This sequence joins TRBV7-2 and TRBJ1-2; D uncertain. V lost 5 bases, J lost 4 bases, and 20 bases lay in between. This CDR3 is built from 16 residues. Germline loops: CDR1 SGHTA, CDR2 FQGNSA. CDR3 in DNA: TGTGCCAGCAGCGGCACCGGGAGTAAAACCGGCTATGGCTACACCTTC. This gives the protein CASSGTGSKTGYGYTF.

The CDR3, as DNA: TGCGCCAGCAGATGGGGACAGCTACAAGAGACCCAGTACTTC. It encodes CASRWGQLQETQYF. This chain uses TRBV5-1 with TRBJ2-5, with 7 positions matching TRBD1. CDR3 length: 14 amino acids. Germline V CDR1 and CDR2: SGHRS, YFSETQ. Trimming cost V 5 bases and J 2 bases; bases outside gene matches: 6.

This clone was counted a few times. In nucleotides, the CDR3 is TGCGCCAGCAGCTCGGGGTTAAGCTCCTACAATGAGCAGTTCTTC. This translates into CASSSGLSSYNEQFF. This sequence joins TRBV5-1 and TRBJ2-1, with D tentatively TRBD2 (5 bases). The CDR3 totals 15 residues. Trimming left V 3 bases short and J 0 bases short, with 10 bases between. Germline V gene sequence: CDR1 SGHRS, CDR2 YFSETQ.

On this clone: At one boundary the junction diverges from the germline segment, which might be a read error. The chain combines TRBV7-7 with TRBJ1-1; the D is unclear. The CDR3 loop spans 13 amino acids. Germline lookup yields CDR1 SSHAT and CDR2 FNYEAQ (reference sequence). CDR3 region: CASSLQENTEAFF. As DNA, the CDR3 is TGTGCTAGCAGCTTACAAGAGAACACTGAAGCTTTCTTT.

V usage is TRBV6-5 and J usage is TRBJ1-1, with D unresolved. The CDR3 contains 12 residues. V was cut by 6 bases and J by 3 bases, with 8 bases left in between. The germline CDR1 and CDR2 sequences are MNHEY and SVGAGI. The chain's CDR3 is CASRSGYTEAFF. As DNA, the CDR3 is TGTGCCAGCAGGAGTGGGTACACTGAAGCTTTCTTT.

V usage is TRBV9 and J usage is TRBJ1-1, with D unresolved. V was shortened by 4 bases and J by 2 bases, with 18 bases between the two germline ends. CDR1 and CDR2 (germline): SGDLS, YYNGEE. CDR3 length: 16 residues. Here the CDR3 reads CASSRRGVSFNTEAFF. The CDR3 nucleotides read TGTGCCAGCAGCCGTCGGGGAGTTTCCTTCAACACTGAAGCTTTCTTT.

The genes are TRBV6-6 and TRBJ2-1; TRBD1 is a possible D gene (5 bases). Germline CDR1 is MNHNY and CDR2 is SVGAGI (reference sequence). Trimming took off 11 bases at V and 6 bases at J, with 17 bases between the two ends. The CDR3 has 13 amino acids. The CDR3 region is CALGYRIGNEQFF. The CDR3 coding sequence is TGTGCCCTGGGGTACAGGATAGGCAATGAGCAGTTCTTC.

This clone was observed many times. V gene TRBV5-6 combines with J gene TRBJ1-1; D unresolved. Germline-derived CDR1 and CDR2 are SGHDT and YYEEEE. The CDR3 spans 13 residues. Trimming removed 1 base from V and 5 bases from J, with 9 bases in between. The CDR3 bases are TGTGCCAGCAGCTTGTCGCGAGGGACTGAAGCTTTCTTT. Its translation is CASSLSRGTEAFF.

J is TRBJ1-5 and V is TRBV19; D gene uncertain. Germline loops: CDR1 LNHDA, CDR2 SQIVND (reference sequence). The CDR3 has 13 amino acids. V was clipped by 3 bases and J by 9 bases, with 12 bases between them. DNA of the CDR3: TGTGCCAGTAGTATTTACTCCGATGGGCCCCAGCATTTT. It encodes CASSIYSDGPQHF.

The J gene is TRBJ1-5, the V gene TRBV7-6; TRBD1 aligns across 8 bases. CDR1 and CDR2 (germline): SGHVS, FNYEAQ. V lost 2 bases and J lost 7; bases outside the gene matches: 4. The CDR3 extends over 14 amino acids. CDR3 in amino acids: CASSLQGAGQPQHF. CDR3 nucleotide sequence: TGTGCCAGCAGCTTACAGGGGGCCGGGCAGCCCCAGCATTTT.

The rearrangement links TRBV6-1 to TRBJ1-1; D is unresolved. V lost 4 bases to trimming and J lost 11 bases, with 2 bases between them. Germline CDR1 and CDR2: MNHNS and SASEGT. The CDR3 is made up of 8 amino acids. CDR3 region: CASSAAFF. Written as DNA, the CDR3 is TGTGCCAGCAGTGCGGCTTTCTTT.

The chain employs TRBV5-4 and TRBJ2-1, with D possibly being TRBD1 (5 bases). Germline-derived CDR1 and CDR2 are SGHNT and YYREEE (reference sequence). Trimming took off 3 bases at V and 9 bases at J, with 16 bases between the two ends. This CDR3 contains 14 residues. The CDR3 DNA follows: TGTGCCAGCAGCTCCCCAGGGAAAAGAGGTGAGCAGTTCTTC. Protein product: CASSSPGKRGEQFF. Together with reference TRBV5-4 and TRBJ2-1, the CDR3 gives the full variable domain: ETGVTQSPTHLIKTRGQQVTLRCSSQSGHNTVSWYQQALGQGPQFIFQYYREEENGRGNFPPRFSGLQFPNYSSELNVNALELDDSALYLCASSSPGKRGEQFFGPGTRLTVL.

The chain links TRBV15 to TRBJ1-1, with D uncertain. This CDR3 spans 12 amino acids. Looked up from germline, CDR1 is LNHNV and CDR2 is YYDKDF (reference sequence). The CDR3 spells CASGAASAEAFF. CDR3 coding DNA: TGTGCGTCCGGAGCGGCGAGCGCTGAAGCTTTCTTT. Variable domain in full (rest from reference TRBV15 and TRBJ1-1): DAMVIQNPRYQVTQFGKPVTLSCSQTLNHNVMYWYQQKSSQAPKLLFHYYDKDFNNEADTPDNFQSRRPNTSFCFLDIRSPGLGDTAMYLCASGAASAEAFFGQGTRLTVV.

This rearrangement joins TRBV5-1 to TRBJ1-4; D may be TRBD1 (6 bases). This CDR3 has 15 amino acids. The germline gives CDR1 SGHRS, CDR2 YFSETQ. The V end lost 0 bases, the J end lost 10 bases, and 16 bases lay between the germline ends. CDR3 protein: CASSLAQGLRVKLFF. The CDR3 region has the DNA TGCGCCAGCAGCTTGGCCCAGGGGTTGAGGGTAAAACTGTTTTTT.

About this clone: The same CDR3 also results from other DNA sequences found in this sample. This rearrangement joins TRBV9 to TRBJ2-7; 10 nucleotides line up with TRBD2. This CDR3 comprises 15 residues. V lost 4 bases and J lost 2; bases outside the gene matches: 6. Germline-derived CDR1 and CDR2 are SGDLS and YYNGEE. In nucleotides, the CDR3 is TGTGCCAGCAGCCCGGGGACTAGCGTGACCTACGAGCAGTACTTC. As protein: CASSPGTSVTYEQYF. Full variable domain (remainder filled in from reference TRBV9 and TRBJ2-7): DSGVTQTPKHLITATGQRVTLRCSPRSGDLSVYWYQQSLDQGLQFLIQYYNGEERAKGNILERFSAQQFPDLHSELNLSSLELGDSALYFCASSPGTSVTYEQYFGPGTRLTVT.

This clone came up a few times. The chain has TRBV4-1 and TRBJ1-2, with 8 bases that match TRBD1. There are 15 residues in the CDR3. Germline CDR1 is MGHRA and CDR2 is YSYEKL. With 4 bases clipped from V and 6 bases from J, the junction kept 10 bases outside the gene matches. CDR3: CASSPGQGAIDGYTF. For the CDR3, the DNA is TGCGCCAGCAGCCCCGGGCAGGGGGCGATAGATGGCTACACCTTC.

The chain links TRBV30 to TRBJ2-1, with 8 bases that match TRBD2. CDR1 and CDR2 from the germline V gene are GTSNPN and SVGIG (reference sequence). V lost 5 bases and J lost 9; bases outside the gene matches: 12. CDR3 length equals 14 residues. The CDR3 bases are TGTGCCTGGGTGAGACGGGAGGGCCTCACTGAGCAGTTCTTC. It encodes CAWVRREGLTEQFF.

The chain combines TRBV5-4 with TRBJ2-7; D not certain. Per germline, CDR1 SGHNT and CDR2 YYREEE (reference sequence). V lost 4 bases, J lost 7 bases, and 18 bases lay in between. CDR3 size: 14 residues. The CDR3 spells CASSRPGRLGEQYF. CDR3 in DNA: TGTGCCAGCAGCCGCCCGGGTCGCTTGGGAGAGCAGTACTTC.